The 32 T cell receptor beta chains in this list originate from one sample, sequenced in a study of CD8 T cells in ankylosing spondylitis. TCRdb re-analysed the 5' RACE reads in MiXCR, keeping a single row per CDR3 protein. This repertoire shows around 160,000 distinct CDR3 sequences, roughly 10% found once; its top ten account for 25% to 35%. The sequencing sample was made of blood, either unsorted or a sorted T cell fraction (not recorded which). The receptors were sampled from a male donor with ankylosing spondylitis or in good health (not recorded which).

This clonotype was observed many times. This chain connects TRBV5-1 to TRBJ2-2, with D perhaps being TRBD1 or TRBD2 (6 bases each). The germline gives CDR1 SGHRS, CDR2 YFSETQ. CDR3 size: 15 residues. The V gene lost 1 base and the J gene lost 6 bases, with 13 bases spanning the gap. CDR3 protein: CASSLMGGSPGELFF. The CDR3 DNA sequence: TGCGCCAGCAGCTTGATGGGGGGCTCTCCCGGGGAGCTGTTTTTT.

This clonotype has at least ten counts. The CDR3 here is CASSQGRNTEAFF. The CDR3 DNA reads as TGCGCCAGCAGCCAGGGGCGGAACACTGAAGCTTTCTTT. V and J are TRBV4-3 and TRBJ1-1; perhaps TRBD1 as D (5 bases). The CDR3 extends over 13 amino acids. Trimming cost V 3 bases and J 1 base, with 6 bases left between them. Germline V lookup: CDR1 LGHNA, CDR2 YSLEER.

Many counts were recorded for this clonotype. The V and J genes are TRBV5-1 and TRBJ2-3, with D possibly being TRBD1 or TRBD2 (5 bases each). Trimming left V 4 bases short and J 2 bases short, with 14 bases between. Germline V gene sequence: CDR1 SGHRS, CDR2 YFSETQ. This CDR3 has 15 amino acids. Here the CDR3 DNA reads TGCGCCAGCAGCCCGCAGGGAGTTTCCACAGATACGCAGTATTTT. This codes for CASSPQGVSTDTQYF. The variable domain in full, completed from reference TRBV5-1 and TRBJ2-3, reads KAGVTQTPRYLIKTRGQQVTLSCSPISGHRSVSWYQQTPGQGLQFLFEYFSETQRNKGNFPGRFSGRQFSNSRSEMNVSTLELGDSALYLCASSPQGVSTDTQYFGPGTRLTVL.

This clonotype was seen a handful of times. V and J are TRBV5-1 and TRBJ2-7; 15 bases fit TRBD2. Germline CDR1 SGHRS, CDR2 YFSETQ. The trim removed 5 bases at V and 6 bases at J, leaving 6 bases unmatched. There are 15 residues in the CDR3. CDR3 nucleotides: TGCGCCAGCAGTGGACTAGCGGGAGGGCCGGGCGAGCAGTACTTC. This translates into CASSGLAGGPGEQYF.

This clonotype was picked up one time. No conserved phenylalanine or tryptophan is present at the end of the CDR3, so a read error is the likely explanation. The CDR3 DNA follows: TGTGCCAGCAGCCACGACAGGAGCACCGGGGAGCTGTTTTTA. The encoded protein is CASSHDRSTGELFL. The chain combines TRBV4-2 with TRBJ2-2; possibly TRBD1 for D (6 bases). This CDR3 spans 14 amino acids. V gave up 3 bases and J gave up 4 bases, with 9 bases separating them. The V gene's germline CDR1 is LGHNA and CDR2 YNFKEQ.

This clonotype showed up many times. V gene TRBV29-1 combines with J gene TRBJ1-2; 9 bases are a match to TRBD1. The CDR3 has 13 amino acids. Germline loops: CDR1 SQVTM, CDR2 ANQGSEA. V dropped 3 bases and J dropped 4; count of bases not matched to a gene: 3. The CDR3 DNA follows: TGCAGCGTTGATAGGACAGGGGCCTATGGCTACACCTTC. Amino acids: CSVDRTGAYGYTF. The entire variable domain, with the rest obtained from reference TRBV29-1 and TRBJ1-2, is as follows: SAVISQKPSRDICQRGTSLTIQCQVDSQVTMMFWYRQQPGQSLTLIATANQGSEATYESGFVIDKFPISRPNLTFSTLTVSNMSPEDSSIYLCSVDRTGAYGYTFGSGTRLTVV.

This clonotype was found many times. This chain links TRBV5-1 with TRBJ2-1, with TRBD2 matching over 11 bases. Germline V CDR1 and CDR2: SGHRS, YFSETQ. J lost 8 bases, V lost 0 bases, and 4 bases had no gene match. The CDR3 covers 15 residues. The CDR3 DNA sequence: TGCGCCAGCAGCTTGGGTAGCGGGGGGGCGGATGAGCAGTTCTTC. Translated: CASSLGSGGADEQFF.

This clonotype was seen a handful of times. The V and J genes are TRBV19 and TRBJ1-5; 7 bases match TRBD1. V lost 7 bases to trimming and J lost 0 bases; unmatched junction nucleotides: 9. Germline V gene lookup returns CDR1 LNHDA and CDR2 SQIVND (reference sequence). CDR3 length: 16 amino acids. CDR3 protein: CASTQARGVSNQPQHF. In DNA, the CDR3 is TGTGCCAGTACTCAGGCCAGGGGGGTTAGCAATCAGCCCCAGCATTTT.

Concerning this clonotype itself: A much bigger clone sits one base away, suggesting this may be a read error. The CDR3 nucleotides are TGCGCCAGCAGCCAAGATGGCGAGACGGCCCCTAACTATGGCTACACCTTC. It yields the protein CASSQDGETAPNYGYTF. The V gene is TRBV4-3, the J gene TRBJ1-2; D ambiguous. The V gene's germline CDR1 is LGHNA and CDR2 YSLEER. This CDR3 comprises 17 residues. Trimming cost V 0 bases and J 0 bases, with 14 bases left between them.

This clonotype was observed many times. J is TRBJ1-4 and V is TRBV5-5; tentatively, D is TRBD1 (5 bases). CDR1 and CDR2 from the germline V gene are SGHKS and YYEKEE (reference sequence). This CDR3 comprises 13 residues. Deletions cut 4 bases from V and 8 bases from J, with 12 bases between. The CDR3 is CASSPGGDEKLFF. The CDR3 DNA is TGTGCCAGCAGCCCGGGGGGAGACGAAAAACTGTTTTTT.

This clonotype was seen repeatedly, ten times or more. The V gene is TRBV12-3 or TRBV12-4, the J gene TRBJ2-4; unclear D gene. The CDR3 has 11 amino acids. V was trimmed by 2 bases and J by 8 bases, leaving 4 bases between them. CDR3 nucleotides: TGTGCCAGCAGTTTAATTCACATTCAGTACTTC. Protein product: CASSLIHIQYF.

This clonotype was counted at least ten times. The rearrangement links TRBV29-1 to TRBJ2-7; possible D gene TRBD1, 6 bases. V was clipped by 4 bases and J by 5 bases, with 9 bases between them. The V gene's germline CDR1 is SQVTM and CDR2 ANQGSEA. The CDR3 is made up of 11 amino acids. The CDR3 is CSVVRGHEQYF. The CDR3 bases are TGCAGCGTTGTCAGGGGCCACGAGCAGTACTTC.

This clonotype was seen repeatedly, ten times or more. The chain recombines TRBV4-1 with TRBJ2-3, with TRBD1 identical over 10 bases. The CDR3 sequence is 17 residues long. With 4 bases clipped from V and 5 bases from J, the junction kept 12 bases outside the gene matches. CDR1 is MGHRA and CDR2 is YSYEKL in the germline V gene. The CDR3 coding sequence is TGCGCCAGCAGCCCCACCGCCGGGACAGGGGACTTAGATACGCAGTATTTT. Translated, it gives CASSPTAGTGDLDTQYF.

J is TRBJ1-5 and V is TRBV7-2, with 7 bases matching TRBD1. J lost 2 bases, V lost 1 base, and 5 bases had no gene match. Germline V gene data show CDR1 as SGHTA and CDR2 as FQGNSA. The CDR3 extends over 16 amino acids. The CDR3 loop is CASSLEGASGNQPQHF. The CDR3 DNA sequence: TGTGCCAGCAGCTTAGAGGGGGCGAGCGGCAATCAGCCCCAGCATTTT.

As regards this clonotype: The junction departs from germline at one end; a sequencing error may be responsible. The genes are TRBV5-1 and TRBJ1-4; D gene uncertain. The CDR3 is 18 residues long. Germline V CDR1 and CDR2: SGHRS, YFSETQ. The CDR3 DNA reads TGCGCCAGCAGCTTTCGTGGTACTAACTTGAGGTCCAATGAGAAACTGTTTTTT. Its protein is CASSFRGTNLRSNEKLFF.

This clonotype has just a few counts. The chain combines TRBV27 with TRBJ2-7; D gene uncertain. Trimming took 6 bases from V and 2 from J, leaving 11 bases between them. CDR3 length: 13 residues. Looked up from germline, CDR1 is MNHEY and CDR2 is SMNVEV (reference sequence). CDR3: CASRKSRTYEQYF. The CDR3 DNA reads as TGTGCCAGCAGGAAGTCCAGGACCTACGAGCAGTACTTC.

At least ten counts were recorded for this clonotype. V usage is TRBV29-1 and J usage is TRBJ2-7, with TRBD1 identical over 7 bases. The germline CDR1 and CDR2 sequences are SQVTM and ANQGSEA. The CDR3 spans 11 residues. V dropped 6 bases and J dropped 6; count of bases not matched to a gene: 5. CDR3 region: CSVQTGFEQYF. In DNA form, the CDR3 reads TGCAGCGTCCAGACAGGGTTCGAGCAGTACTTC.

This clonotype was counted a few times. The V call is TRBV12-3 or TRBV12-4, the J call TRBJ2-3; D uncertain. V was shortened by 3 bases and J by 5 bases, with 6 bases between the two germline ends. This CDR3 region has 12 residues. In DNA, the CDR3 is TGTGCCAGCAGTTTCAACGAAGATACGCAGTATTTT. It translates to CASSFNEDTQYF.

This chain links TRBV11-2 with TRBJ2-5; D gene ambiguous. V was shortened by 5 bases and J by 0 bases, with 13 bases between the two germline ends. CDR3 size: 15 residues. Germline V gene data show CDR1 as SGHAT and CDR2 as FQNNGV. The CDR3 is CASSPNLVYQETQYF. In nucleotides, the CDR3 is TGTGCCAGCAGCCCTAACCTAGTCTACCAAGAGACCCAGTACTTC.

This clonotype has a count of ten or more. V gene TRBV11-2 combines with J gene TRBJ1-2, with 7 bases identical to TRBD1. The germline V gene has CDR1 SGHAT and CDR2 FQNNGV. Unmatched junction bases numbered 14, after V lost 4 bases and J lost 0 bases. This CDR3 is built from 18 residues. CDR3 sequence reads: CASSSLRDRSKANYGYTF. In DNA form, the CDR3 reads TGTGCCAGCAGCTCGCTCCGGGACAGATCGAAAGCTAACTATGGCTACACCTTC.

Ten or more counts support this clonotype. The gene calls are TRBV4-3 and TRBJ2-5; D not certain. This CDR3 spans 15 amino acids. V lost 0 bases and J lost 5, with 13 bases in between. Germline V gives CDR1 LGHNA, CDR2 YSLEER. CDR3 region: CASSQDFEGWETQYF. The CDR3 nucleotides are TGCGCCAGCAGCCAAGATTTCGAAGGGTGGGAGACCCAGTACTTC.

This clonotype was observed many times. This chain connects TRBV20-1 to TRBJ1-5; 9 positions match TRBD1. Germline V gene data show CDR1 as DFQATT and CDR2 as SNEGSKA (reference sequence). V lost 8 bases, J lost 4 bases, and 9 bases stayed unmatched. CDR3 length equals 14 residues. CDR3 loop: CSTSAGTGNQPQHF. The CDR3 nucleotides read TGCAGTACTTCTGCCGGGACAGGGAATCAGCCCCAGCATTTT.

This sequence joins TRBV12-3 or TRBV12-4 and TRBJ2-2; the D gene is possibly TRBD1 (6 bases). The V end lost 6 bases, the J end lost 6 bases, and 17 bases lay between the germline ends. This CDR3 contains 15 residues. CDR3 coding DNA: TGTGCCAGCAGCTCCGGGACATCTTTGTCCGGGGAGCTGTTTTTT. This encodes CASSSGTSLSGELFF.

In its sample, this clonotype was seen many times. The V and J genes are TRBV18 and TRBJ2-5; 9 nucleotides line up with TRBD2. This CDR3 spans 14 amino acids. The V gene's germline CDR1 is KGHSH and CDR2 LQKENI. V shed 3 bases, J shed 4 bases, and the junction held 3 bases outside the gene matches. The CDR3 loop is CASSPGTSRETQYF. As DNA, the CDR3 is TGTGCCAGCTCACCCGGGACTAGCAGAGAGACCCAGTACTTC.

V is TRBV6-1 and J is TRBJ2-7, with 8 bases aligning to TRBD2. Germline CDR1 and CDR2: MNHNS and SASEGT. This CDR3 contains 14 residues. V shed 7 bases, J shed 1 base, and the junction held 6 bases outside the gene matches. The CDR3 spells CASTQRGSSYEQYF. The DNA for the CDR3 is TGTGCCAGCACCCAGCGGGGGAGTTCCTACGAGCAGTACTTC.

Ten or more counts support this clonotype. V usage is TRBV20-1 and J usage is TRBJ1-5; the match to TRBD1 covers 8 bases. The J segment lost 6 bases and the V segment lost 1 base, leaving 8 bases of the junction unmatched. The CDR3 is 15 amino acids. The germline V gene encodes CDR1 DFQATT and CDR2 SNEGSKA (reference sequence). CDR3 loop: CSARVTGEGGQPQHF. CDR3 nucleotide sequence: TGCAGTGCTAGAGTGACAGGGGAGGGTGGTCAGCCCCAGCATTTT.

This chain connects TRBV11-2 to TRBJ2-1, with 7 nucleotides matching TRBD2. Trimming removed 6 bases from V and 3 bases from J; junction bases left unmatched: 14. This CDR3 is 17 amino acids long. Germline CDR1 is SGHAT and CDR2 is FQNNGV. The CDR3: CASRVGPGIAGYNEQFF. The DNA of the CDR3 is TGTGCCAGCAGGGTAGGCCCAGGGATAGCGGGCTACAATGAGCAGTTCTTC.

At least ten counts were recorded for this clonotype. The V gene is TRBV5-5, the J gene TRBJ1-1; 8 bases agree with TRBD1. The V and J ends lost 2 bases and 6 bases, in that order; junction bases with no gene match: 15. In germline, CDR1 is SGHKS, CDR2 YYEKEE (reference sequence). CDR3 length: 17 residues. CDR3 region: CASSFFPGTGTSAEAFF. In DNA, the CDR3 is TGTGCCAGCAGCTTTTTCCCCGGGACAGGTACGAGCGCTGAAGCTTTCTTT.

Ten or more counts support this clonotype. In DNA form, the CDR3 reads TGCAGCGTAGGGAACAGGGGAGTCGGGGAGCTGTTTTTT. This codes for CSVGNRGVGELFF. V and J are TRBV29-1 and TRBJ2-2; TRBD1 aligns across 7 bases. The CDR3 loop spans 13 amino acids. Trimming cost V 6 bases and J 7 bases; bases outside gene matches: 8. CDR1 and CDR2 (germline): SQVTM, ANQGSEA.

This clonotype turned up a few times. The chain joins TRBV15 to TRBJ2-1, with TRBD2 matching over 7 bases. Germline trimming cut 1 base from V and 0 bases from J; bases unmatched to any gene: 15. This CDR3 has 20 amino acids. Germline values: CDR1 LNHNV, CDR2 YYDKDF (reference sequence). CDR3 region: CATSRVRYSSGPSSYNEQFF. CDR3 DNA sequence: TGTGCCACCAGCAGAGTGAGGTATTCTAGCGGTCCGAGCTCCTACAATGAGCAGTTCTTC. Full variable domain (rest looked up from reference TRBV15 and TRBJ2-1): DAMVIQNPRYQVTQFGKPVTLSCSQTLNHNVMYWYQQKSSQAPKLLFHYYDKDFNNEADTPDNFQSRRPNTSFCFLDIRSPGLGDTAMYLCATSRVRYSSGPSSYNEQFFGPGTRLTVL.

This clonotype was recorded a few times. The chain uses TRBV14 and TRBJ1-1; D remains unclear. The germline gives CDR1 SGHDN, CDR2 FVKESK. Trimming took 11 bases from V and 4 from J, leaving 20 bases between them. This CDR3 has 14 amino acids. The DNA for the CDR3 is TGTGCCTCCACGAAGGAGGGATGGTTCACTGAAGCTTTCTTT. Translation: CASTKEGWFTEAFF.

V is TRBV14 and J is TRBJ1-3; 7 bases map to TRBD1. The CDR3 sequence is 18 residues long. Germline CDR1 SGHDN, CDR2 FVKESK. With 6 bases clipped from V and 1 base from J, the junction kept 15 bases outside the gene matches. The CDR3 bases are TGTGCCAGCAGTCGACAGGGAAACTCCTGGGTATCTGGAAACACCATATATTTT. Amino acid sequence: CASSRQGNSWVSGNTIYF. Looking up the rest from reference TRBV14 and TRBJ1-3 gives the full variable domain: EAGVTQFPSHSVIEKGQTVTLRCDPISGHDNLYWYRRVMGKEIKFLLHFVKESKQDESGMPNNRFLAERTGGTYSTLKVQPAELEDSGVYFCASSRQGNSWVSGNTIYFGEGSWLTVV.